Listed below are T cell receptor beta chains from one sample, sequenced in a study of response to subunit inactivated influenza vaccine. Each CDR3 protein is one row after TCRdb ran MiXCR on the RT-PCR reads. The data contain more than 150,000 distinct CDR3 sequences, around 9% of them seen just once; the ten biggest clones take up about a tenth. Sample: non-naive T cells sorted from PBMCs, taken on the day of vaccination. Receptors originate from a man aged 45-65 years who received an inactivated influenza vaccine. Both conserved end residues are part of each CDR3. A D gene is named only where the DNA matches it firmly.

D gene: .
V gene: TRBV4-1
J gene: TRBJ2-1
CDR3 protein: CASSQDSSSGQFF

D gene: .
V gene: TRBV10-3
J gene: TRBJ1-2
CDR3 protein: CAISDAGISGGYTF

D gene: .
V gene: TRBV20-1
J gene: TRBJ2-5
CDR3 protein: CSAAGTIIRGTQYF

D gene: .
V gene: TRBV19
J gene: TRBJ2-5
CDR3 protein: CASSIWGRQIQETQYF

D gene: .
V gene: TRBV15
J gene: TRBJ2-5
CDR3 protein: CATSSLSRDGKETQYF

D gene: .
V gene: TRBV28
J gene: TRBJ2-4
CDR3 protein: CASTTLGPVAKNIQYF

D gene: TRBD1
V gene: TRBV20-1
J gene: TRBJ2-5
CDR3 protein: CSAARGPSKETQYF

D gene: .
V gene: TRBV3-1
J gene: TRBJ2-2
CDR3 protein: CASSEEFSRDTGELFF

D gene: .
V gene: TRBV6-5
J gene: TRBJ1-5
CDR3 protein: CASSVLTRDQPQHF

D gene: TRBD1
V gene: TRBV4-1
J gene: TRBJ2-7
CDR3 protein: CASSQDGISGGLYYEQYF

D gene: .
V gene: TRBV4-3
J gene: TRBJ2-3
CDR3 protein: CASSQDWWGSTDTQYF

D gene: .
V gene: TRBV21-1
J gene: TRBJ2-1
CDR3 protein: CASSKERTLPHNEQFF

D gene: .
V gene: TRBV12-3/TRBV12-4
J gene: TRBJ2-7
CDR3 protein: CASSLGGDGEQYF

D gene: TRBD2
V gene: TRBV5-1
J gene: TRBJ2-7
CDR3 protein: CASSLTSGSHEQYF

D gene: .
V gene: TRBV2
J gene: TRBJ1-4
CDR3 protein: CASRPDSLNEKLFF

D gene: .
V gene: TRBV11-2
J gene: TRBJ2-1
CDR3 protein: CASSLDPLGNYNEQFF

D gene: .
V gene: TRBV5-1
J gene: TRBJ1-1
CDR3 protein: CASSLGPPGTEAFF

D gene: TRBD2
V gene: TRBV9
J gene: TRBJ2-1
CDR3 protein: CASSPLSGGRSEQFF

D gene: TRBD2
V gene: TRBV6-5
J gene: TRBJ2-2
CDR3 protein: CASSLRGGGLFF

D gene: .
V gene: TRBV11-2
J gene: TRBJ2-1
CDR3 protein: CASSLLVGTAVLNEQFF

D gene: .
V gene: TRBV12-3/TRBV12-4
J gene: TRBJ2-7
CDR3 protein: CASSLGSSSYEQYF

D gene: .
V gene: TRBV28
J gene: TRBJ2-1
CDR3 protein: CASSSSDRPSANNEQFF

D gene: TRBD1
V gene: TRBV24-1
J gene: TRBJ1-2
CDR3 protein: CATSDWRDRVVNGGDTF

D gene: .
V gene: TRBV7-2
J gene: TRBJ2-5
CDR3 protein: CASSLNSGETQYF

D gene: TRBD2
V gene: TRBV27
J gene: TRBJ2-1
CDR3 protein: CASSLAGAALWGSYNEQFF

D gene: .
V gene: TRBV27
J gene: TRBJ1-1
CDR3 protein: CASSLAIVNTEAFF

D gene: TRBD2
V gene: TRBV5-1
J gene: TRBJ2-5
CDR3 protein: CASSSGLAGDVQETQYF

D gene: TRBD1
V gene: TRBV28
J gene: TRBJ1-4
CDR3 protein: CASSGQDIEKLFF

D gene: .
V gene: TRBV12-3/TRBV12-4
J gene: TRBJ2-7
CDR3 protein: CASRGGHGTYEQYF

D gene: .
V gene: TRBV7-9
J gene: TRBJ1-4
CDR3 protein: CASSLGGRLFF

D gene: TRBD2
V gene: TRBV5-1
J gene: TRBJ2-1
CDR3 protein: CASSPGGSYNEQFF

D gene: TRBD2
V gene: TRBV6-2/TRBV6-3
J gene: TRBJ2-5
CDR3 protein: CASSYSQREVMETQYF

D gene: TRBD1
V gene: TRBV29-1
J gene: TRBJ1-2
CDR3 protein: CSVGDRAGGYTF

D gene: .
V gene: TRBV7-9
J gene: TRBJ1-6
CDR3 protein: CASSDGLAAPLHF

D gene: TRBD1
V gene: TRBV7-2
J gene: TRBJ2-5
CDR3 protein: CASSRTGEIETQYF

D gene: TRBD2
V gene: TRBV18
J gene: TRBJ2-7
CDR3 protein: CASSPARRGGDEQYF

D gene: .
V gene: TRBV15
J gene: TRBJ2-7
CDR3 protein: CATSRAQGGQYF

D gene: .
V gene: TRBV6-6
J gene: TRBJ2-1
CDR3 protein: CASGDYTEQFF

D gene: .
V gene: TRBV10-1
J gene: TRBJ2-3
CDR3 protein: CASTPDRFFGTQYF

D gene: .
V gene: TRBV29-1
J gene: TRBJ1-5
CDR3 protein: CSVAGSNQPQHF

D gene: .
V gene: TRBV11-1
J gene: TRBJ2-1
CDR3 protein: CASSLIWMGLPPYNEQFF

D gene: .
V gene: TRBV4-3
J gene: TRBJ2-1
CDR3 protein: CASSQGEGLGETKQFF

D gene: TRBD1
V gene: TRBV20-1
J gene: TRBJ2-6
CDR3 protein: CSASQGAGSGANVLTF

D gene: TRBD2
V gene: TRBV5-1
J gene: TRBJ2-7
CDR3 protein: CASSLTSPGLAFYEQYF

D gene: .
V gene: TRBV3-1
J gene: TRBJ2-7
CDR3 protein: CASSQDPRLSSYEQYF

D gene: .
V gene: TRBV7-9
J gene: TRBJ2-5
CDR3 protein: CASSVGPPEETQYF

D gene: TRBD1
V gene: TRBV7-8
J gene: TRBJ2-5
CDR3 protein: CASSLGTAQYF

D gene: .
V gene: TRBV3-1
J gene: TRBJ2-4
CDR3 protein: CASSRPGALAKNIQYF

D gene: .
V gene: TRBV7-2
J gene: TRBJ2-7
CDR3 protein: CASSVQGLSSYEQYF

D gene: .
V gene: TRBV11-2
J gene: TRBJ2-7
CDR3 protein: CASSLGGGGVYEQYF

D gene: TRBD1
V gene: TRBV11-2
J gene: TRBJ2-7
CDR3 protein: CASSPLRGQGHEQYF

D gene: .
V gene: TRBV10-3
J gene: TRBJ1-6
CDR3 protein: CAISEGTAWGYSPLHF

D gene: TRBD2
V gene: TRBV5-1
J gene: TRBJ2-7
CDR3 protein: CASSPPLAGVDEQYF

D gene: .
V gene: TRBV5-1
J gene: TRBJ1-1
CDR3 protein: CASSLRQGSISEAFF

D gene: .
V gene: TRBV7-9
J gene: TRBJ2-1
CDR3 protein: CATNNDEIAGFF